This T cell receptor (beta chain) came from a study of control samples from healthy donors and cancer patients. Some clones are missing from TCRdb's copy, which holds only in-frame ones; the method was immunoSEQ multiplex PCR. Of about 80,000 clones in the sample, roughly nine tenths were seen once. Unmatched junction bases numbered 12, after V lost 2 bases and J lost 6 bases. The CDR3 extends over 16 amino acids. Germline CDR1 is MNHNY and CDR2 is SVGAGI (reference sequence). V gene TRBV6-6 combines with J gene TRBJ1-1; TRBD1 matches 7 bases. Sequenced sample: blood. This receptor was obtained from a middle-aged man in good health. CDR3 sequence (DNA): TGTGCCAGCAGTTACACTCAGGGGGTAATCGTGGCTGAAGCTTTCTTT. Translation gives CASSYTQGVIVAEAFF.